Listed below are T cell receptor beta chains from one sample, sequenced in a study of T cell responses to AZD1222 COVID-19 vaccine. Repertoires were generated with immunoSEQ multiplex PCR, while TCRdb's copy carries only in-frame clones and drops some. The sample shows 95,000 to 150,000 clones, around 87% of them seen only once. Source: peripheral blood, taken on day 0 of AZD1222 vaccination. These receptors originate from an adult in good health. The CDR3 runs from the conserved cysteine through the conserved F or W. The order of the fields is V gene, clone size, J gene, D gene, CDR3 DNA, CDR3 protein. D genes are given only for firm matches. Clone size is shown for a subset of rows, as once, few, many or a class of expanded clone.

TRBV28,.,TRBJ2-7,.,TGTGCCAGCAGTTTCCCACTCAAAGGGGGTTACGAGCAGTACTTC,CASSFPLKGGYEQYF
TRBV27,.,TRBJ2-1,.,TGTGCCAGCAGGGAGTATAGCTCCTACAATGAGCAGTTCTTC,CASREYSSYNEQFF
TRBV6-1,.,TRBJ1-3,.,TGTGCCAGCAGTGAAGATAGAGCTCTTTTTGGAAACACCATATATTTT,CASSEDRALFGNTIYF
TRBV30,once,TRBJ1-1,TRBD1,TGCGGGTGCGGGACAGGTTACACTGAAGCTTTCTTT,CGCGTGYTEAFF
TRBV6-5,.,TRBJ2-3,TRBD1,TGTGCCAGCAGGGCGGACAGGGCAGATACGCAGTATTTT,CASRADRADTQYF
TRBV7-9,.,TRBJ1-3,.,TGTGCCAGCAGCCACGGGAGCTCTGGAAACACCATATATTTT,CASSHGSSGNTIYF
TRBV5-8,.,TRBJ1-2,.,TGTGCCAGCAGCTTTGGTACCGGGCCCATTGGTGGCTACACCTTC,CASSFGTGPIGGYTF
TRBV28,few,TRBJ1-1,.,TGTGCCAGCAGTATGGCGGGGTCCCCCACTGAAGCTTTCTTT,CASSMAGSPTEAFF
TRBV10-2,few,TRBJ1-5,TRBD1,TGCGCCAGCAGATCCACAGGGGGCGGCAATCAGCCCCAGCATTTT,CASRSTGGGNQPQHF
TRBV4-2,.,TRBJ1-2,.,TGTGCCAGCAGCCAAGCGATATCGTCTGATGGCTACACCTTC,CASSQAISSDGYTF
TRBV6-5,.,TRBJ1-1,.,TGTGCCTCACGGGACGGATTCGCGAACACTGAAGCTTTCTTT,CASRDGFANTEAFF
TRBV28,.,TRBJ2-7,TRBD1,TGTGCCAGCAAGGACAGGGGATCATCCTACGAGCAGTACTTC,CASKDRGSSYEQYF
TRBV11-3,.,TRBJ2-2,TRBD1,TGTGCCAGCAGCCCCGGGACAGGGGATACCGGGGAGCTGTTTTTT,CASSPGTGDTGELFF
TRBV7-3,.,TRBJ2-1,.,TGTGCCAGCAGGGAGGGATCCAATGAGCAGTTCTTC,CASREGSNEQFF
TRBV18,once,TRBJ2-1,.,TGTGCCAGCTCACCACCTTTTACGGGAGCGGTTTACAATGAGCAGTTCTTC,CASSPPFTGAVYNEQFF
TRBV28,.,TRBJ1-2,.,TGTGCCAGCAGTATACGACGGAGTTTGAACTATGGCTACACCTTC,CASSIRRSLNYGYTF
TRBV7-3,.,TRBJ1-2,TRBD1,TGTGCCAGCAGCCCCAGACAGGGAAACTATGGCTACACCTTC,CASSPRQGNYGYTF
TRBV7-9,.,TRBJ1-3,.,TGTGCCAGCAGCGCCAGTCTAGGGGGTGGAAACACCATATATTTT,CASSASLGGGNTIYF
TRBV11-3,.,TRBJ2-3,.,TGTGCCAGCAGCCATACAGCAACCACAGATACGCAGTATTTT,CASSHTATTDTQYF
TRBV5-5,.,TRBJ2-1,TRBD2,TGTGCCAGCAGCTTGGGACCCCAACCAGGAACTAGCGTGGTTTTCTTC,CASSLGPQPGTSVVFF
TRBV9,.,TRBJ2-7,TRBD1,TGTGCCAGCAGCCCCAGCTGGGACAGGGTCTCCTACGAGCAGTACTTC,CASSPSWDRVSYEQYF
TRBV19,.,TRBJ1-6,TRBD1,TGTGCCAGTAGTATCGGGGACAGCTCGCGTTCACCCCTCCACTTT,CASSIGDSSRSPLHF
TRBV27,.,TRBJ1-5,.,TGTGCCAGCACATACAGGATAGGAGATCAGCCCCAGCATTTT,CASTYRIGDQPQHF
TRBV5-1,.,TRBJ2-7,.,TGCGCCAGCAGCTTGGTGGCGGGGTCCTACGAGCAGTACTTC,CASSLVAGSYEQYF
TRBV20-1,.,TRBJ1-1,.,TGCAGTGCTAGTAGGAGGAGCACTGAAGCTTTCTTT,CSASRRSTEAFF
TRBV2,.,TRBJ2-5,.,TGTGCCAGCCGGCCCGGAAAGGACCAGTACTTC,CASRPGKDQYF
TRBV5-1,.,TRBJ1-4,.,TGCGCCAGCAGCTTGGAGTCCAGGGCGAGCGAAAAACTGTTTTTT,CASSLESRASEKLFF
TRBV11-2,.,TRBJ1-1,.,TGTGCCAGCAGCTTAGAGTTCCGGCAGGTTCGGACTGAAGCTTTCTTT,CASSLEFRQVRTEAFF
TRBV12-5,.,TRBJ1-2,TRBD1,TGTGCTAGTGGGGGACAGAGCGCCCTAAGGTATGGCTACACCTTC,CASGGQSALRYGYTF
TRBV7-9,.,TRBJ2-7,.,TGTGCCAGCAGCTCTAATAGGACAGTTTACGAGCAGTACTTC,CASSSNRTVYEQYF
TRBV7-2,.,TRBJ2-3,.,TGTGCCAGCAGCTTACGCCCAGATACGCAGTATTTT,CASSLRPDTQYF
TRBV29-1,.,TRBJ2-3,TRBD1,TGCAGCGTTGAATTGTCCCGACAGGGTCAGAAACCAGATACGCAGTATTTT,CSVELSRQGQKPDTQYF
TRBV29-1,.,TRBJ1-2,.,TGCAGCGTTGAATTGAGACTGGATGCTAACTATGGCTACACCTTC,CSVELRLDANYGYTF
TRBV5-4,.,TRBJ1-1,.,TGTGCCAGCAGCTTGGAGACGAACACTGAAGCTTTCTTT,CASSLETNTEAFF
TRBV7-6,.,TRBJ2-3,.,TGTGCCAGCAGCTTAATCCCAGGGGGGGATACGCAGTATTTT,CASSLIPGGDTQYF
TRBV5-1,.,TRBJ2-5,TRBD2,TGCGCCAGCAGCTTGGACTGGGGGACTAGCGTCCAAGAGACCCAGTACTTC,CASSLDWGTSVQETQYF
TRBV12-3/TRBV12-4,.,TRBJ1-1,.,TGTGCCAGCAGTTATGGGGGTACCACTGAAGCTTTCTTT,CASSYGGTTEAFF
TRBV28,.,TRBJ2-3,.,TGTGCCAGCAGTTCATACCCAGATACGCAGTATTTT,CASSSYPDTQYF
TRBV4-2,.,TRBJ2-3,TRBD2,TGTGCCAGCAGCCAAGGGGCTAGCGGGGGGGCCTTAGATACGCAGTATTTT,CASSQGASGGALDTQYF
TRBV9,.,TRBJ2-2,TRBD1,TGTGCCAGCAGCGTAGCCTCGGGACAGGGAGGCACCGGGGAGCTGTTTTTT,CASSVASGQGGTGELFF
TRBV27,.,TRBJ2-1,TRBD2,TGTGCCAGCAGTTCTATTAGCGGGGGGTCCTACAATGAGCAGTTCTTC,CASSSISGGSYNEQFF
TRBV12-5,.,TRBJ1-1,.,TGTGCTAGTGGTTTGAAGGGGAACACTGAAGCTTTCTTT,CASGLKGNTEAFF
TRBV7-8,once,TRBJ2-4,.,TGTGCCACCGCAGATTCCGGACTAGCCAAAAACATTCAGTACTTC,CATADSGLAKNIQYF
TRBV5-6,.,TRBJ1-3,.,TGTGCCAGCAGCTTAGGCAGGAGCTCTGGAAACACCATATATTTT,CASSLGRSSGNTIYF
TRBV19,.,TRBJ1-2,.,TGTGCCAGTAAAAGGGAAGGGTTGGTCTATGGCTACACCTTC,CASKREGLVYGYTF
TRBV28,.,TRBJ2-5,.,TGTGCCAGCAGCACACTCCAAGAGACCCAGTACTTC,CASSTLQETQYF
TRBV5-5,.,TRBJ1-3,.,TGTGCCAGCAGCTTGGTTGGTCACTCTGGAAACACCATATATTTT,CASSLVGHSGNTIYF
TRBV5-1,.,TRBJ2-2,TRBD2,TGCGCCAGCAGCTTGGTCCAGGGGACCTTAGCGGGGGACCCGAACACCGGGGAGCTGTTTTTT,CASSLVQGTLAGDPNTGELFF